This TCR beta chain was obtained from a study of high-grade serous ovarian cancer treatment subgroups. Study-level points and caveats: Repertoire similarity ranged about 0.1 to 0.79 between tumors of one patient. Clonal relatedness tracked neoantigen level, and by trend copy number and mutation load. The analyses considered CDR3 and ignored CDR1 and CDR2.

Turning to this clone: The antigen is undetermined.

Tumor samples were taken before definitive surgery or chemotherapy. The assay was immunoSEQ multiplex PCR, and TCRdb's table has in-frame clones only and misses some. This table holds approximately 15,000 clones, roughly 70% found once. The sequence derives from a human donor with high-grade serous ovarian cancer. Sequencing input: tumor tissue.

The CDR3 here is CASRSDRVDEQYF. As DNA, the CDR3 is TGTGCCAGCAGGAGCGACAGGGTCGACGAGCAGTACTTC. The genes are TRBV6-6 and TRBJ2-7; 7 bases are a match to TRBD1. The CDR3 is 13 amino acids. The V segment lost 6 bases and the J segment 5 bases; nucleotides outside the gene matches: 7. CDR1 is MNHNY, CDR2 SVGAGI, per germline (reference sequence).